This TCR beta chain was sequenced in a study of blood T cells in healthy people across ages. This CDR3 is built from 16 residues. Trimming took 8 bases from V and 0 from J, leaving 17 bases between them. Per the germline V gene, CDR1 is ENHRY and CDR2 is SYGVKD. Each donor was a healthy Caucasian individual from Russia, aged roughly 6 to 95. The authors ran a second PCR of roughly 6 to 11 cycles using a sample-barcoded 5' primer and a J-beta primer mix. TCRdb reprocessed the 5' RACE reads via MiXCR and lists one record per CDR3 protein. Of roughly 1.5 million distinct CDR3 sequences in the sample, 42% were seen once.

The chain combines TRBV10-3 with TRBJ2-1; no clear D gene. The sequenced sample was blood. This TCR came from a woman between 18 and 29 years old in good health. This chain's CDR3 is CAIGSLGMSSYNEQFF. In DNA, the CDR3 is TGTGCCATCGGCTCTCTAGGGATGAGCTCCTACAATGAGCAGTTCTTC.